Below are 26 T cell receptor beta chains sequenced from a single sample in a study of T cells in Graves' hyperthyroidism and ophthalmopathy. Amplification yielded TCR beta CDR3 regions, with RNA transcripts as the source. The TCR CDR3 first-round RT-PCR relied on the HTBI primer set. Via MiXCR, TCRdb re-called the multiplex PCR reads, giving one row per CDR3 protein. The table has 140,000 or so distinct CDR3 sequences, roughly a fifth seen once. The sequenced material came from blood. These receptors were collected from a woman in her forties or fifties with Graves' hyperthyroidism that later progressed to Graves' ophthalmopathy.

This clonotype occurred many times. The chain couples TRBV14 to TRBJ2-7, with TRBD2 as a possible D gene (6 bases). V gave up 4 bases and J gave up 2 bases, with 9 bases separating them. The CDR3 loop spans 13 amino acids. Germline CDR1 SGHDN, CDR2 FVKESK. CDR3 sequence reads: CASSRGTAYEQYF. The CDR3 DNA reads TGTGCCAGCAGCCGCGGGACCGCCTACGAGCAGTACTTC.

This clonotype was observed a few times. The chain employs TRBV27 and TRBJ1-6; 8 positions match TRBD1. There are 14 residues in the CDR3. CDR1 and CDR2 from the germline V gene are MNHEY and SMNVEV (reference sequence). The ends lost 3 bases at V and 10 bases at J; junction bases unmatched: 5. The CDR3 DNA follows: TGTGCCAGCAGTTTTGGACAGGGAGAGTCACCCCTCCACTTT. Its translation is CASSFGQGESPLHF.

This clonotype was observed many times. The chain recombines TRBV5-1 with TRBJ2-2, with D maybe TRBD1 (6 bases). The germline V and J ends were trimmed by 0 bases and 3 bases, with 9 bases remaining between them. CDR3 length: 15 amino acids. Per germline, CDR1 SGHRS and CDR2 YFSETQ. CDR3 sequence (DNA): TGCGCCAGCAGCTTGGGTCACAGGGACACCGGGGAGCTGTTTTTT. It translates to CASSLGHRDTGELFF.

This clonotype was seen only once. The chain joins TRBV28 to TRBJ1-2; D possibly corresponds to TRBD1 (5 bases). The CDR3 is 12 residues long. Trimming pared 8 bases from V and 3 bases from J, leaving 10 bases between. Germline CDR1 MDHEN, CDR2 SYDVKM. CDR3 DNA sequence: TGTGCCAGCTGGGGGGGTTACTATGGCTACACCTTC. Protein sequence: CASWGGYYGYTF.

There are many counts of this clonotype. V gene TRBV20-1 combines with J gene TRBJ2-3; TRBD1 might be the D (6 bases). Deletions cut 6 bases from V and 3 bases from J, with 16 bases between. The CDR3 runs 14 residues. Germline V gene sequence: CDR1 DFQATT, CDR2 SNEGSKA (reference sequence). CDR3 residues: CSATPLQGTDTQYF. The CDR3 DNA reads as TGCAGTGCCACCCCACTCCAGGGGACAGATACGCAGTATTTT.

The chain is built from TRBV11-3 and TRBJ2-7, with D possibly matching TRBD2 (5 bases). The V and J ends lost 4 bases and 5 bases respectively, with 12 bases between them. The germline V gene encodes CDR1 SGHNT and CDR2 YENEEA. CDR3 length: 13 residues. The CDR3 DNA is TGTGCCAGCAGCTCCGGAGCTAGCCACGAGCAGTACTTC. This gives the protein CASSSGASHEQYF.

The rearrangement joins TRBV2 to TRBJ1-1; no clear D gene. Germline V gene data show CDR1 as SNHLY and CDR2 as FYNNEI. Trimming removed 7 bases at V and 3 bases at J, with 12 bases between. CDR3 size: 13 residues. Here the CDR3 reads CASTIGTYTEAFF. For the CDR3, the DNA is TGTGCCAGCACGATCGGTACTTACACTGAAGCTTTCTTT.

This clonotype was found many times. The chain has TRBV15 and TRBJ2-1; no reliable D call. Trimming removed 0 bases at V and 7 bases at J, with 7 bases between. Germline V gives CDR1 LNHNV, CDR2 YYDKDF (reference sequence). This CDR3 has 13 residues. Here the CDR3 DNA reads TGTGCCACCAGCAGAGAGGAGTGGAATGAGCAGTTCTTC. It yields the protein CATSREEWNEQFF.

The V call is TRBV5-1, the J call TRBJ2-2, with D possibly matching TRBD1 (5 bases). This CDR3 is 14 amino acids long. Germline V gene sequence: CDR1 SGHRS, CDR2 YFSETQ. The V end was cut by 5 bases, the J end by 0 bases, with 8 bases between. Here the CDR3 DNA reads TGCGCCAGCAGGTCAGGGACGAACACCGGGGAGCTGTTTTTT. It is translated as CASRSGTNTGELFF.

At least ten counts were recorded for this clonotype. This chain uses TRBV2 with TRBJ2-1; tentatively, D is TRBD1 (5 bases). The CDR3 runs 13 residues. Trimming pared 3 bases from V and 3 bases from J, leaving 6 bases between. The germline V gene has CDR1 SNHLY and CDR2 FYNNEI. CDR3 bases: TGTGCCAGCAGTGAGCAGGGCTACAATGAGCAGTTCTTC. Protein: CASSEQGYNEQFF.

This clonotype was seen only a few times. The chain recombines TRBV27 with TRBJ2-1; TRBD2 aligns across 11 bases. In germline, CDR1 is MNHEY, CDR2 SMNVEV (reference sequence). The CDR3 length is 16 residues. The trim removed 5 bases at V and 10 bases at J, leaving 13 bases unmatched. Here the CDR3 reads CASSPPVLAGVREQFF. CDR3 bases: TGTGCCAGCAGTCCCCCCGTACTAGCGGGAGTGCGGGAGCAGTTCTTC.

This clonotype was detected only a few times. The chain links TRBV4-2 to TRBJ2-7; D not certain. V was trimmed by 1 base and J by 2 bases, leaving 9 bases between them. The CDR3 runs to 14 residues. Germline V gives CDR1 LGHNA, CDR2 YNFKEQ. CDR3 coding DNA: TGTGCCAGCAGCCAAGTCGACGGTACCTACGAGCAGTACTTC. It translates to CASSQVDGTYEQYF.

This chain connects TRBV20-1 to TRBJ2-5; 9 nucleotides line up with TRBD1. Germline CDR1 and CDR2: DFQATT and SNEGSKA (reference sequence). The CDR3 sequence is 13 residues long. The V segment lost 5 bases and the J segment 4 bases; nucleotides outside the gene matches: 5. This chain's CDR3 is CSAEDRGSETQYF. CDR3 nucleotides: TGCAGTGCTGAAGACAGGGGGTCAGAGACCCAGTACTTC.

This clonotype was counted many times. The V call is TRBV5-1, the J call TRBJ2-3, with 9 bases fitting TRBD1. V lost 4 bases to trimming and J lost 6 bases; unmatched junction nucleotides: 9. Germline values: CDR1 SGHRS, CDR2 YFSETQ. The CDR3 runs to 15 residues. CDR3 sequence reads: CASSGGQGNGDTQYF. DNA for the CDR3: TGCGCCAGCAGCGGAGGACAGGGGAATGGCGATACGCAGTATTTT.

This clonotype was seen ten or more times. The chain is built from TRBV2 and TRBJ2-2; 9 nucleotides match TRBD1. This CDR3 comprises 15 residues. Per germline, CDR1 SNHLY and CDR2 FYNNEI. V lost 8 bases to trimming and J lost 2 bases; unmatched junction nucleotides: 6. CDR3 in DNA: TGTGCCAGCGGAGGACAGGGGCTAAACACCGGGGAGCTGTTTTTT. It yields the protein CASGGQGLNTGELFF.

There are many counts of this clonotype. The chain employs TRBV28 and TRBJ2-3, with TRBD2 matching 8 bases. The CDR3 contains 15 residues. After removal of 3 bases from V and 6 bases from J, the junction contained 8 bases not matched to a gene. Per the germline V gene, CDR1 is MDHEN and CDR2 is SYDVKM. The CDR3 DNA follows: TGTGCCAGCAGTTTTCCGGCGGGAGGAGCGGATACGCAGTATTTT. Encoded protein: CASSFPAGGADTQYF.

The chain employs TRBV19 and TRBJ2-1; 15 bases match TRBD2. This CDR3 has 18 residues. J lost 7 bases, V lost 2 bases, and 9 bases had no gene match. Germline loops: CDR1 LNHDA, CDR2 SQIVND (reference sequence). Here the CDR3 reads CASSIRPGLAGGPNEQFF. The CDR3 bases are TGTGCCAGTAGTATACGGCCGGGACTAGCGGGAGGCCCGAATGAGCAGTTCTTC.

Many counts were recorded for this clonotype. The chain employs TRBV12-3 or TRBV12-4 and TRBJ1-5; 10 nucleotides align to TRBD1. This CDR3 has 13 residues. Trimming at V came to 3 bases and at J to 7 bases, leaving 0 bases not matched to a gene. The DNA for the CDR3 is TGTGCCAGCAGTTTGGACAGGGGGCAGCCCCAGCATTTT. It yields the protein CASSLDRGQPQHF.

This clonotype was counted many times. This CDR3 reads CASSLAFPSRGRGTDTQYF. As DNA, the CDR3 is TGTGCCAGCAGCTTAGCGTTCCCCAGCAGGGGGAGGGGCACAGATACGCAGTATTTT. The rearrangement uses TRBV7-2 and TRBJ2-3; D could derive from TRBD1 or TRBD2 (7 bases each). The CDR3 runs to 19 residues. With 0 bases removed from V and 1 base from J, the gap between germline ends came to 20 bases. Per the germline V gene, CDR1 is SGHTA and CDR2 is FQGNSA.

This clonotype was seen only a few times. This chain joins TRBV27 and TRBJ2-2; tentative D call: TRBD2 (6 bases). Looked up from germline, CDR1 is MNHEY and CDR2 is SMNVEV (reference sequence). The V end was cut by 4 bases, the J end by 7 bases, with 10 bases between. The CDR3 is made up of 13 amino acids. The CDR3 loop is CASSSPGVGELFF. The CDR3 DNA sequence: TGTGCCAGCAGTTCCCCGGGGGTCGGGGAGCTGTTTTTT.

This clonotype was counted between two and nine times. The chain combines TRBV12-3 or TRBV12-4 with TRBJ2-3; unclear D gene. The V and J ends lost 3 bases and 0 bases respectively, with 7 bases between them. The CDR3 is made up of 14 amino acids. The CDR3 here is CASSFDGSTDTQYF. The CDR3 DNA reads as TGTGCCAGCAGTTTTGACGGAAGCACAGATACGCAGTATTTT.

CDR3 amino acids: CASSLMLAGGYNEQFF. Here the CDR3 DNA reads TGCGCCAGCAGCTTGATGCTAGCGGGAGGGTACAATGAGCAGTTCTTC. The chain carries TRBV5-1 and TRBJ2-1; 12 positions match TRBD2. The V gene's germline CDR1 is SGHRS and CDR2 YFSETQ. J lost 4 bases, V lost 1 base, and 3 bases had no gene match. The CDR3 covers 16 residues.

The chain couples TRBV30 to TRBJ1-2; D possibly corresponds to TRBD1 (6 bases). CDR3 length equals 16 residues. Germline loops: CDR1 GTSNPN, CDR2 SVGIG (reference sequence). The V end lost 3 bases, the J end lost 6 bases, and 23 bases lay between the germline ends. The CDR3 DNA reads TGTGCCTGGAGGGGTCCCCGTCAGGGGTCGCAGAATGGCTACACCTTC. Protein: CAWRGPRQGSQNGYTF.

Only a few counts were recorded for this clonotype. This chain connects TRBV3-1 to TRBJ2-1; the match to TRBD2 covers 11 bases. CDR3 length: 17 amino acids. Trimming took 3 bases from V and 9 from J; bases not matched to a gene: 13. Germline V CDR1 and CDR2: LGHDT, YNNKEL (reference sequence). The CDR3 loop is CASSHSGRARVIPEQFF. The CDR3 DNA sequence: TGTGCCAGCAGCCATAGCGGGAGGGCCAGGGTAATTCCTGAGCAGTTCTTC.

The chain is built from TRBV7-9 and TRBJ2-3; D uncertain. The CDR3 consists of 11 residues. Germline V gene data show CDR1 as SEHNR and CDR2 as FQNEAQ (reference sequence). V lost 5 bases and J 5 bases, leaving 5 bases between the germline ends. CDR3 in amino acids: CASSQGDTQYF. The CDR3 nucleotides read TGTGCCAGCAGCCAAGGAGATACGCAGTATTTT.

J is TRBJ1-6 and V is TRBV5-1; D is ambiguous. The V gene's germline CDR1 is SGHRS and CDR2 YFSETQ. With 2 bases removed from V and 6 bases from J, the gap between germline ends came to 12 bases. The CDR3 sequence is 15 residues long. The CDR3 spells CASSLGVGGNSPLHF. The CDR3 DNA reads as TGCGCCAGCAGCTTAGGAGTTGGAGGTAATTCACCCCTCCACTTT.